The 10 T cell receptor beta chains below all came from one sample that was sequenced in a study of T cells in Graves' hyperthyroidism and ophthalmopathy (dated by TCRdb to the late 2010s). Libraries were prepared through multiplex PCR. Sequencing instrument: Illumina HiSeq 2000. The TCR beta CDR3 regions were amplified from the RNA transcripts. The first round of RT-PCR for the TCR CDR3 was performed with the HTBI primer set and the Qiagen OneStep RT-PCR kit. TCRdb took the public reads, trimmed them with fastp at Q25, ran MiXCR for clone calling and kept in-frame beta chains. Rows are unified per CDR3 protein, each entry keeping the most common DNA and genes. The table for this sample lists around 350,000 distinct CDR3 sequences; about 17% of them were counted only once. Together, the top ten hold almost 35% of the sample. Input material: blood. These receptors were collected from a woman in her 30s with Graves' hyperthyroidism that later progressed to Graves' ophthalmopathy.

The gene calls are TRBV27 and TRBJ2-2; possibly TRBD1 for D (6 bases). The CDR3 totals 14 residues. With 10 bases removed from V and 0 bases from J, the gap between germline ends came to 12 bases. The germline CDR1 and CDR2 sequences are MNHEY and SMNVEV (reference sequence). The CDR3 region has the DNA TGTGCCACCGGACAGCTTTCGAACACCGGGGAGCTGTTTTTT. This encodes CATGQLSNTGELFF.

The table lists this clonotype with a few counts. This sequence joins TRBV6-2 or TRBV6-3 and TRBJ2-2, with a possible D match to TRBD1 (6 bases). V lost 0 bases and J lost 0, with 11 bases in between. Germline CDR1 reads MNHEY; CDR2 reads SVGEGT. The CDR3 sequence is 17 residues long. The CDR3 DNA follows: TGTGCCAGCAGTTACTCAAAGACAGGTTCGAACACCGGGGAGCTGTTTTTT. Amino acids: CASSYSKTGSNTGELFF.

This clonotype was seen ten or more times. The chain links TRBV12-3 or TRBV12-4 to TRBJ2-3; D remains ambiguous. CDR3 length: 15 amino acids. The germline V and J ends were trimmed by 8 bases and 4 bases, with 19 bases remaining between them. In nucleotides, the CDR3 is TGTGCCAGCTACGGGCTGAGTTACGGCGCAGATACGCAGTATTTT. Translating gives CASYGLSYGADTQYF.

The chain has TRBV7-9 and TRBJ1-6; the D is unclear. The CDR3 consists of 12 residues. CDR1 is SEHNR and CDR2 is FQNEAQ in the germline V gene (reference sequence). The V and J ends lost 4 bases and 7 bases respectively, with 5 bases between them. Written as DNA, the CDR3 is TGTGCCAGCAGCTCTTCAAATTCACCCCTCCACTTT. This codes for CASSSSNSPLHF.

Many counts were recorded for this clonotype. The genes are TRBV6-2 or TRBV6-3 and TRBJ1-6; D ambiguous. This CDR3 has 14 amino acids. Per germline, CDR1 MNHEY and CDR2 SVGEGT. V lost 2 bases and J lost 13, with 15 bases in between. CDR3 sequence reads: CASSYPTVLWPLHF. The CDR3 DNA sequence: TGTGCCAGCAGTTACCCGACGGTCCTCTGGCCCCTCCACTTT.

This clonotype has a count of ten or more. The rearrangement links TRBV4-1 to TRBJ1-1, with a weak D call TRBD1 (5 bases). Germline V gene sequence: CDR1 MGHRA, CDR2 YSYEKL. V lost 2 bases, J lost 0 bases, and 7 bases lay in between. This CDR3 has 14 amino acids. CDR3 sequence (DNA): TGCGCCAGCAGCCAATGGGGGATGAACACTGAAGCTTTCTTT. Its translation: CASSQWGMNTEAFF.

Here the CDR3 DNA reads TGTGCCAGCAGTTTCCCTCCCGGGACGCTGAACACTGAAGCTTTCTTT. Translation gives CASSFPPGTLNTEAFF. The chain recombines TRBV6-5 with TRBJ1-1; tentatively, D is TRBD1 (5 bases). Trimming stripped 4 bases from V and 0 bases from J, with 15 bases between. Per the germline V gene, CDR1 is MNHEY and CDR2 is SVGAGI. The CDR3 runs 16 residues.

On this clonotype itself: A much larger clone sits a single nucleotide away, making a read error possible. The chain has TRBV24-1 and TRBJ2-5; D perhaps matches TRBD2 (6 bases). CDR1 KGHDR and CDR2 SFDVKD come from the germline V gene. Trimming shortened V by 1 base and J by 1 base, and 12 bases separated the two germline ends. This CDR3 is built from 16 residues. CDR3 in amino acids: CATSDFRRETQETQYF. The CDR3 DNA follows: TGTGCCACCAGTGATTTTCGGCGGGAAACCCAAGAGACCCAGTACTTC.

This clonotype occurred many times. This sequence joins TRBV29-1 and TRBJ2-7; 7 bases are a match to TRBD2. Germline CDR1 and CDR2: SQVTM and ANQGSEA. The J segment lost 3 bases and the V segment lost 6 bases, leaving 14 bases of the junction unmatched. The length of the CDR3 is 15 residues. The CDR3 DNA reads as TGCAGCGTCGGTCTGGGGGGGGTCCCAGGCTACGAGCAGTACTTC. Its translation: CSVGLGGVPGYEQYF.

This clonotype was counted at least ten times. J is TRBJ1-2 and V is TRBV6-5; D unresolved. This CDR3 is 14 amino acids long. V was pared by 0 bases and J by 6 bases, with 11 bases between. Germline V gene sequence: CDR1 MNHEY, CDR2 SVGAGI. This CDR3 reads CASSYSKVGNGYTF. The CDR3 DNA reads as TGTGCCAGCAGTTACTCGAAGGTCGGGAATGGCTACACCTTC.